The present entry profiles one T cell receptor (beta chain) with its context. This clone is a singleton in its sample. Its binding antigen is unknown. Per-base qualities were not stored, and no clone one base away is much larger. The library was obtained by the immunoSEQ multiplex PCR assay. RNA was extracted from all samples and reverse transcribed into cDNA as template for TCR sequencing. First-strand cDNA was synthesized with SuperScript III using a 2:1 mix of oligo-dT and random hexamers. Amplification bias was assessed with a synthetic immune receptor repertoire, and residual bias was removed computationally. Processing in the source paper ran as follows. Raw reads were preprocessed for error removal, and CDR3 was defined according to IMGT conventions as running from the conserved cysteine to phenylalanine. To get clonality, Shannon entropy was normalized by log2 of the number of productive unique TCRs and the result was subtracted from 1. Whether each scalp clone was CD4 or CD8 was inferred by checking scalp TCRbeta sequences against the CD4 and CD8 repertoires from sorted blood. TCRdb took this table from immuneACCESS and kept in-frame rearrangements with V and J called. Such tables lack part of the clones; where checked against another copy, unresolved V genes explain under half of the gap, and the rest is unexplained. Clone size and V and J calls were adopted from that table, with D and trimming inferred from the DNA. The sample table holds under 110,000 clones, of which around 60% were seen once. The top ten clonotypes cover about 15% of the sample.

The treatment or condition label for this specimen denotes: oral pan-JAK inhibitor, 5-10 mg twice daily. Peripheral blood and lesional scalp punch biopsies were obtained from patients with alopecia areata. After PBMCs were isolated by density centrifugation and stained for CD3, CD4 and CD8, a FACSAria was used to sort CD4+ and CD8+ T cells. Compared with germline, V lacks 2 bases and J lacks 3 bases; bases without a gene match: 7. The germline V gene provides CDR1 MGHRA and CDR2 YSYEKL. Inclusive of the bounding cysteine and phenylalanine, the CDR3 is 15 residues long. Solely the CDR3 DNA is kept, with 45 bases framed from the first base. This record comes from a study of CD8+ T cells in alopecia areata (dated by TCRdb to the late 2010s). About the full investigation: Treated patients were enrolled in an open-label pilot trial of oral tofacitinib, 5 to 10 mg twice daily, for moderate-to-severe alopecia areata. Patients stayed on tofacitinib for 6 to 18 months and then had 6 months of follow-up off drug so that delayed response and recurrence could be assessed. The SALT score, which quantifies the percentage of affected scalp surface area, was used to measure disease severity in treated patients. To study T cell clonal expansion in alopecia areata, the researchers applied high-throughput TCRbeta sequencing to both the C3H/HeJ mouse model and human patients. Human TCRbeta sequencing covered scalp tissue and sorted CD4+ and CD8+ peripheral blood T cells from patchy and totalis/universalis alopecia areata patients and healthy controls. Tofacitinib-treated patients had biopsies at baseline and at 4 and 24 weeks of treatment, with a later scalp biopsy in several patients. Clonality in the scalp was compared among normal scalp (n=4), patchy alopecia areata scalp (n=8), and alopecia totalis/universalis scalp (n=8). The RNA source kit depended on sample type: the PAXgene miRNA kit for fixed scalp, the miRNeasy kit for PBMCs, and the RNeasy kit for mouse skin. TCRbeta CDR3 regions were amplified by immunoSEQ multiplex PCR using 35 Vbeta forward and 13 Jbeta reverse primers.

General findings and caveats noted by the study authors: Compared with normal scalp, lesional scalp, particularly in alopecia totalis/universalis, had higher clonality and more expanded CD8+ clones, which suggests antigenic drive. Resident alphabeta T cells in normal human skin are also sequenced, complicating scalp TCR repertoire analysis, unlike mouse skin dominated by gammadelta T cells. Compared with mice, TCR sequences shared between patients were less clear, possibly partly because of HLA diversity across the patient population. During tofacitinib treatment, many expanded lesional clones stuck around in both scalp and blood, and this persistence may partly explain why relapse happens after treatment is stopped. Because the treated cohort was small and had only one nonresponder, larger studies are needed to examine links between baseline CD8+ expansion and response. With tofacitinib, both scalp clonality and the number of expanded CD8+ clones among the top 100 scalp clones went down significantly.

Material: CD8+ T cells sorted from blood, obtained at approximately week 61, from a patient treated with tofacitinib. This sequence was found in a human donor with alopecia areata. The chain is assembled from TRBV4-1 and TRBJ2-7, with TRBD1 identical over 7 junction bases. The CDR3 loop reads CASSQTYRGNYEQYF. The DNA is as follows: TGCGCCAGCAGCCAAACTTACAGGGGAAACTACGAGCAGTACTTC.